The rows below give T cell receptor beta chains drawn from one sample of a study of cytomegalovirus exposure and HLA in healthy donors. Data came from immunoSEQ multiplex PCR; TCRdb stores just in-frame clones and leaves some out. This repertoire shows over 65,000 clones, over 70% found once; its top ten account for approximately 7.8%. Specimen: PBMCs. The origin of the receptors is a man in his sixties in good health and CMV-seropositive. The CDR3 runs from the conserved cysteine through the conserved F or W. Each record gives: clone size, J gene, D gene, V gene, CDR3 DNA, CDR3 protein. D genes are given only for firm matches. Clone size is given for some rows only: seen once, a few or many times, or a class if the clone is expanded.

clone_size: -; j_call: TRBJ1-2; d_call: -; v_call: TRBV11-2; cdr3_nt: TGTGCCAGCAGCTTAATCTCGGGAGGTAGCGGCTACACCTTC; cdr3_aa: CASSLISGGSGYTF
clone_size: few; j_call: TRBJ2-7; d_call: TRBD2; v_call: TRBV5-5; cdr3_nt: TGTGCCAGCAGCTTGGGGGGACTAGCGGGAGGGTACGAGCAGTACTTC; cdr3_aa: CASSLGGLAGGYEQYF
clone_size: -; j_call: TRBJ2-3; d_call: TRBD2; v_call: TRBV6-6; cdr3_nt: TGTGCCAGCAGCAGGGGGACTAGCGGACGCACAGATACGCAGTATTTT; cdr3_aa: CASSRGTSGRTDTQYF
clone_size: -; j_call: TRBJ2-5; d_call: -; v_call: TRBV6-1; cdr3_nt: TGTGCCAGCAGAAAAATACAGACCCAAGAGACCCAGTACTTC; cdr3_aa: CASRKIQTQETQYF
clone_size: -; j_call: TRBJ2-1; d_call: -; v_call: TRBV5-8; cdr3_nt: TGTGCCAGCAGCCAGGGTGGATCCTACAATGAGCAGTTCTTC; cdr3_aa: CASSQGGSYNEQFF
clone_size: -; j_call: TRBJ2-3; d_call: TRBD1; v_call: TRBV2; cdr3_nt: TGTGCCAGCAAGCGACAGGGGGCGCGAACAGATACGCAGTATTTT; cdr3_aa: CASKRQGARTDTQYF
clone_size: -; j_call: TRBJ2-4; d_call: TRBD1; v_call: TRBV7-2; cdr3_nt: TGTGCCAGCAGCGTCGGGACAGTCAAAAACATTCAGTACTTC; cdr3_aa: CASSVGTVKNIQYF
clone_size: -; j_call: TRBJ2-1; d_call: TRBD2; v_call: TRBV7-8; cdr3_nt: TGTGCCAGCAGCTTAGGTCGAGCGGGAGACAATGAGCAGTTCTTC; cdr3_aa: CASSLGRAGDNEQFF
clone_size: -; j_call: TRBJ1-2; d_call: TRBD1; v_call: TRBV4-1; cdr3_nt: TGCGCCAGCAGCCAAGGGGCGAACAGGGGAGCAGATGGCTACACCTTC; cdr3_aa: CASSQGANRGADGYTF
clone_size: -; j_call: TRBJ2-1; d_call: TRBD2; v_call: TRBV6-6; cdr3_nt: TGTGCCAGCAGTTCTAGCGGGGGGGGTTACAATGAGCAGTTCTTC; cdr3_aa: CASSSSGGGYNEQFF
clone_size: -; j_call: TRBJ1-2; d_call: -; v_call: TRBV6-1; cdr3_nt: TGTGCCAGCAGGGTCGAAACAGTCGTCTATGGCTACACCTTC; cdr3_aa: CASRVETVVYGYTF
clone_size: -; j_call: TRBJ2-7; d_call: TRBD2; v_call: TRBV7-9; cdr3_nt: TGTGCCAGCAGCCACGGGACTAGGCCCTACGAGCAGTACTTC; cdr3_aa: CASSHGTRPYEQYF
clone_size: -; j_call: TRBJ2-5; d_call: TRBD2; v_call: TRBV2; cdr3_nt: TGTGCCAGCAGAGAGAGGGGACTAGCGGGAGGAACTCTCGGGACCCAGTACTTC; cdr3_aa: CASRERGLAGGTLGTQYF
clone_size: few; j_call: TRBJ2-1; d_call: TRBD2; v_call: TRBV11-2; cdr3_nt: TGTGCCAGCAGCTTATACGGGACTAGCTGGGATGAGCAGTTCTTC; cdr3_aa: CASSLYGTSWDEQFF
clone_size: -; j_call: TRBJ2-1; d_call: -; v_call: TRBV5-1; cdr3_nt: TGCGCCAGCAGCTTGGAAGGGGGAAATGAGCAGTTCTTC; cdr3_aa: CASSLEGGNEQFF
clone_size: -; j_call: TRBJ1-4; d_call: TRBD1; v_call: TRBV7-9; cdr3_nt: TGTGCCAGCAGCGCGGACAGGGGAGAAAAACTGTTTTTT; cdr3_aa: CASSADRGEKLFF
clone_size: -; j_call: TRBJ2-7; d_call: -; v_call: TRBV6-1; cdr3_nt: TGTGCCAGCAGTGAAGGTCGGTTCGAGCAGTACTTC; cdr3_aa: CASSEGRFEQYF
clone_size: -; j_call: TRBJ1-5; d_call: -; v_call: TRBV6-4; cdr3_nt: TGTGCCAGCAGTGAACAGGAGAATAGCAATCAGCCCCAGCATTTT; cdr3_aa: CASSEQENSNQPQHF
clone_size: -; j_call: TRBJ2-7; d_call: TRBD2; v_call: TRBV11-2; cdr3_nt: TGTGCCAGTTCTTACGAGGGGACTAGCGGCCACGAGCAGTACTTC; cdr3_aa: CASSYEGTSGHEQYF
clone_size: -; j_call: TRBJ1-5; d_call: -; v_call: TRBV6-6; cdr3_nt: TGTGCCAGCATTCCCGACAGTTCTGGTCCCAATCAGCCCCAGCATTTT; cdr3_aa: CASIPDSSGPNQPQHF